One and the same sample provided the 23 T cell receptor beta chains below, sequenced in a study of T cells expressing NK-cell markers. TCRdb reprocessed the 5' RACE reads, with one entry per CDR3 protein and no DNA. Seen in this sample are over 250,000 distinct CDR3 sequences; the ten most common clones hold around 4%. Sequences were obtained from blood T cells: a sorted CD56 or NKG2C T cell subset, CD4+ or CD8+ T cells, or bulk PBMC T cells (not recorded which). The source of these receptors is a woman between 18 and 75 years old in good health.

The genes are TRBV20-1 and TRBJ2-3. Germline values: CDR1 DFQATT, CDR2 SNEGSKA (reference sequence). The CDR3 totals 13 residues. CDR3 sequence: CSARKSGTDTQYF.

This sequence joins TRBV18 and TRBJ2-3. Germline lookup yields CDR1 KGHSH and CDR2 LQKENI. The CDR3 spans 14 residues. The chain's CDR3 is CASHPMGSGDTQYF.

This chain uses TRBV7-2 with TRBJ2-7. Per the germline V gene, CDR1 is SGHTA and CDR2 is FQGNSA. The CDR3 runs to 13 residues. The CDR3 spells CASSFGHPYEQYF.

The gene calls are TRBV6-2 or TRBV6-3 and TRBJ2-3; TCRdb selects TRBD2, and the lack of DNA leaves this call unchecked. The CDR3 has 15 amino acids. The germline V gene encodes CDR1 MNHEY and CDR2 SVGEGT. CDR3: CASSSLAGYTDTQYF.

CDR3 protein: CASSLSVGGRSMSGQFF. V is TRBV5-1 and J is TRBJ2-1; TCRdb selects TRBD2, and the lack of DNA leaves this call unchecked. The germline V gene has CDR1 SGHRS and CDR2 YFSETQ. The CDR3 is 17 residues long.

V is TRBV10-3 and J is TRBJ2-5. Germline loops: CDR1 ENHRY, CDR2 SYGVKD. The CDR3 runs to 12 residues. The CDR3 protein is CAISEPQETQYF.

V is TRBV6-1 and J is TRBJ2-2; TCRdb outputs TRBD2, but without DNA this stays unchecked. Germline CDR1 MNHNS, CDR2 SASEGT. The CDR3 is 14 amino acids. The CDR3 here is CASKRREGRGELFF.

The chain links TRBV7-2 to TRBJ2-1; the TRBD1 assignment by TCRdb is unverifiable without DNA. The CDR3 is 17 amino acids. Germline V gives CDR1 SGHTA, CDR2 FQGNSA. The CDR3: CASSLAGTGHSYNEQFF.

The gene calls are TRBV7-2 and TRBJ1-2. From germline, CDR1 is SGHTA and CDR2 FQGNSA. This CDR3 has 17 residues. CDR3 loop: CASSLMQGPRANYGYTF.

The CDR3 reads CASSQDPRINFETQYF. The chain links TRBV3-1 to TRBJ2-5. This CDR3 spans 16 amino acids. CDR1 is LGHDT and CDR2 is YNNKEL in the germline V gene (reference sequence).

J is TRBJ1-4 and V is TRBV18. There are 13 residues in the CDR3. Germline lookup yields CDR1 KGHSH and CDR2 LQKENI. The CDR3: CASSLGGNEKLFF.

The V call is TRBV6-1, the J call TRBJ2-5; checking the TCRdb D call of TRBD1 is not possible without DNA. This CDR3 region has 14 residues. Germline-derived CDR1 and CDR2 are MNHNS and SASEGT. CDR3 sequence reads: CASTYGRGKETQYF.

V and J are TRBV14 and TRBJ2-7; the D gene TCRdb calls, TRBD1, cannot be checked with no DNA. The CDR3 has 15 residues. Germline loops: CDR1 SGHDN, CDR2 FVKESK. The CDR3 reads CASSQPGTVVREQYF.

CDR3 protein: CASSLEGAGAFF. The chain recombines TRBV11-2 with TRBJ1-1; TCRdb picks TRBD1, but there is no DNA to check that call. The CDR3 is 12 amino acids. Germline loops: CDR1 SGHAT, CDR2 FQNNGV.

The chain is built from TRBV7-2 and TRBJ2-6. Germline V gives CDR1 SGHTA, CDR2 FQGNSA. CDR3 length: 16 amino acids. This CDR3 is CASSYDIRSGANVLTF.

The CDR3 is CASRLITEAFF. The chain uses TRBV19 and TRBJ1-1. Germline values: CDR1 LNHDA, CDR2 SQIVND (reference sequence). The CDR3 runs 11 residues.

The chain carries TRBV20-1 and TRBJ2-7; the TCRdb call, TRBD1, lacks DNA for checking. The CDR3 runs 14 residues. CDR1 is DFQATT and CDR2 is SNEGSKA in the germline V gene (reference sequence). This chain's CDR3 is CSARETRLGYEQYF.

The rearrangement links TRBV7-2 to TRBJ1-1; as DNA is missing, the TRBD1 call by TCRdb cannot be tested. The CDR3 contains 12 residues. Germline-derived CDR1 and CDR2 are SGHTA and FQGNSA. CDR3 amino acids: CASSFTGAKAFF.

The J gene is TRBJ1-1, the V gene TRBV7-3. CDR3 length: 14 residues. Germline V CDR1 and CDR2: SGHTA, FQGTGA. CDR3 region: CASSLRGRNTEAFF.

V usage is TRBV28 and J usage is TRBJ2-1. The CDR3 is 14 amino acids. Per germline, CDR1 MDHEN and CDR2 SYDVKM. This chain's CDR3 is CASTRLLSYNEQFF.

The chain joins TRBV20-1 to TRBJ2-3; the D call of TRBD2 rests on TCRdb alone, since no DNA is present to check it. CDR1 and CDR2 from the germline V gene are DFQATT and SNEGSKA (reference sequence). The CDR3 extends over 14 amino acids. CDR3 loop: CSAPGDYLTDTQYF.

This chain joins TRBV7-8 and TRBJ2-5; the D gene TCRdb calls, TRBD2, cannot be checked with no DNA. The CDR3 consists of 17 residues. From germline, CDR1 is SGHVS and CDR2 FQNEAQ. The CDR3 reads CASSIGWGWREAETQYF.

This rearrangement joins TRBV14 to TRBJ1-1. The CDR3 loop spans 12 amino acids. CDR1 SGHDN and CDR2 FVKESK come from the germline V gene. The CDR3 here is CASSQMGSEAFF.